This entry lists 10 T cell receptor beta chains sequenced from one sample in a study of response to subunit inactivated influenza vaccine. TCRdb called the RT-PCR reads again in MiXCR, with one record for every CDR3 protein. This sample yields under 950,000 distinct CDR3 sequences, of which 21% are seen a single time; roughly 10% belongs to the top ten. The specimen comprised PBMCs from blood, sampled 5 days after vaccination. These TCRs come from a man in his forties or fifties who received an inactivated influenza vaccine.

The CDR3 sequence is CASSLALPGQDNEQFF. In DNA, the CDR3 is TGTGCCAGCAGCTTAGCCCTCCCAGGGCAGGACAATGAGCAGTTCTTC. The V and J genes are TRBV11-2 and TRBJ2-1; D is possibly TRBD1 (5 bases). Trimming removed 1 base at V and 5 bases at J, with 15 bases between. CDR3 length equals 16 residues. CDR1 and CDR2 (germline): SGHAT, FQNNGV.

The chain is built from TRBV6-2 or TRBV6-3 and TRBJ2-6; the match to TRBD1 covers 8 bases. This CDR3 contains 17 residues. Germline V lookup: CDR1 MNHEY, CDR2 SVGEGT. V shed 5 bases, J shed 0 bases, and the junction held 6 bases outside the gene matches. DNA for the CDR3: TGTGCCAGCAGTCGTGACAGGGGCCCCTCTGGGGCCAACGTCCTGACTTTC. Protein product: CASSRDRGPSGANVLTF.

In its sample, this clonotype was seen a few times. DNA for the CDR3: TGTGCCAGCATTGGGACGCAGGGTTTCCAGCCCACCTACGAGCAGTACTTC. It is translated as CASIGTQGFQPTYEQYF. This chain uses TRBV2 with TRBJ2-7, with D tentatively TRBD1 or TRBD2 (5 bases each). The V end was cut by 7 bases, the J end by 2 bases, with 24 bases between. The CDR3 has 17 amino acids. The V gene's germline CDR1 is SNHLY and CDR2 FYNNEI.

V and J are TRBV29-1 and TRBJ2-3; maybe TRBD2 (6 bases). This CDR3 comprises 14 residues. V was trimmed by 6 bases and J by 9 bases, leaving 22 bases between them. Looked up from germline, CDR1 is SQVTM and CDR2 is ANQGSEA. In DNA, the CDR3 is TGCAGCGTCGCGACCGGGGTGGGGACTGAGACGCAGTATTTT. This gives the protein CSVATGVGTETQYF.

This clonotype was seen a few times. The rearrangement links TRBV24-1 to TRBJ2-1; 12 nucleotides agree with TRBD2. The CDR3 is 16 amino acids. V dropped 3 bases and J dropped 10; count of bases not matched to a gene: 9. Germline CDR1 is KGHDR and CDR2 is SFDVKD. The CDR3 sequence: CATSDPSSGRGWEQFF. CDR3 coding DNA: TGTGCCACCAGTGATCCCTCTAGCGGGAGGGGGTGGGAGCAGTTCTTC.

V is TRBV10-3 and J is TRBJ2-1; D ambiguous. With 6 bases removed from V and 6 bases from J, the gap between germline ends came to 12 bases. Germline assignment: CDR1 ENHRY and CDR2 SYGVKD. The CDR3 sequence is 13 residues long. CDR3 protein: CAIRESSLNEQFF. The CDR3 DNA reads TGTGCCATCAGAGAATCGTCACTCAATGAGCAGTTCTTC.

This clonotype was seen only a few times. The chain is built from TRBV20-1 and TRBJ2-5; 10 positions agree with TRBD2. Germline CDR1 DFQATT, CDR2 SNEGSKA (reference sequence). This CDR3 spans 15 amino acids. With 0 bases clipped from V and 2 bases from J, the junction kept 3 bases outside the gene matches. In DNA form, the CDR3 reads TGCAGTGCTAGAGACGTAGCGGGAGGTCAAGAGACCCAGTACTTC. Translated: CSARDVAGGQETQYF.

The gene calls are TRBV28 and TRBJ2-4; tentatively, D is TRBD1 (5 bases). Germline loops: CDR1 MDHEN, CDR2 SYDVKM. The germline V and J ends were trimmed by 2 bases and 0 bases, with 17 bases remaining between them. The CDR3 is 18 residues long. In DNA form, the CDR3 reads TGTGCCAGCAGTTTACCCCCCTACTCAGGGCTAGCCAAAAACATTCAGTACTTC. The encoded protein is CASSLPPYSGLAKNIQYF.

This sequence joins TRBV7-2 and TRBJ2-7, with D perhaps matching TRBD1 (8 bases). The CDR3 consists of 14 residues. V shed 5 bases and J shed 3 bases, with 14 bases lying between them. The germline CDR1 and CDR2 sequences are SGHTA and FQGNSA. In nucleotides, the CDR3 is TGTGCCAGCAGCAACAGGGGGGGTGGCTACGAGCAGTACTTC. Amino acid sequence: CASSNRGGGYEQYF.

This clonotype appeared a few times. The rearrangement uses TRBV27 and TRBJ2-3; no clear D gene. The CDR3 has 15 amino acids. The V and J ends lost 3 bases and 4 bases respectively, with 14 bases between them. Germline CDR1 is MNHEY and CDR2 is SMNVEV (reference sequence). CDR3 sequence (DNA): TGTGCCAGCAGTTTCTTGGCAGGCCACGCAGATACGCAGTATTTT. As protein: CASSFLAGHADTQYF.